Following are 12 T cell receptor beta chains from one sample sequenced in a study of blood T cell repertoires in COVID-19. TCRdb's copy holds only in-frame clones and misses some; the assay was immunoSEQ multiplex PCR. The repertoire consists of some 67,000 clones, with approximately 90% occurring once and the leading ten covering approximately 20%. The sample consisted of peripheral blood. The receptors stem from an elderly woman with acute or convalescent COVID-19.

CDR3 bases: TGTGCCAGCATAGCGTTGGGCACTGAAGCTTTCTTT. Translating it yields CASIALGTEAFF. This chain joins TRBV12-3 or TRBV12-4 and TRBJ1-1; D unclear. Trimming took off 7 bases at V and 4 bases at J, with 10 bases between the two ends. This CDR3 has 12 residues.

The rearrangement uses TRBV28 and TRBJ1-5, with D unresolved. Trimming took off 8 bases at V and 6 bases at J, with 14 bases between the two ends. The CDR3 spans 13 residues. Germline V gene sequence: CDR1 MDHEN, CDR2 SYDVKM. CDR3 region: CASWTGIVQPQHF. CDR3 nucleotide sequence: TGTGCCAGCTGGACCGGGATTGTTCAGCCCCAGCATTTT.

This chain uses TRBV5-8 with TRBJ2-7; D is unresolved. CDR1 is SGHTS, CDR2 YDEGEE, per germline. V was shortened by 2 bases and J by 4 bases, with 16 bases between the two germline ends. This CDR3 spans 15 amino acids. This chain's CDR3 is CASSFPSRGVYEQYF. In DNA form, the CDR3 reads TGTGCCAGCAGCTTCCCTTCTCGCGGAGTATACGAGCAGTACTTC.

This clone was seen more than once but under ten times. V and J are TRBV28 and TRBJ1-5, with 8 bases identical to TRBD1. V trimming: 6 bases; J trimming: 0 bases; junction bases outside the gene matches: 10. Germline V gene sequence: CDR1 MDHEN, CDR2 SYDVKM. This CDR3 is 17 amino acids long. CDR3 in DNA: TGTGCCAGCAGGAAGGCCCGGACAGGGTATAGCAATCAGCCCCAGCATTTT. Translating it yields CASRKARTGYSNQPQHF.

The chain is built from TRBV4-1 and TRBJ2-3, with 12 bases identical to TRBD2. V trimming: 1 base; J trimming: 2 bases; junction bases outside the gene matches: 10. This CDR3 is built from 19 residues. Germline V CDR1 and CDR2: MGHRA, YSYEKL. The CDR3 spells CASSQGNQGLAGTTDTQYF. DNA for the CDR3: TGCGCCAGCAGCCAAGGGAACCAAGGACTAGCGGGGACCACAGATACGCAGTATTTT.

This chain uses TRBV29-1 with TRBJ2-7; possible D gene TRBD2, 6 bases. This CDR3 contains 12 residues. V dropped 7 bases and J dropped 2 bases, with 12 bases sitting between them. CDR1 and CDR2 from the germline V gene are SQVTM and ANQGSEA. The CDR3 protein is CSAGTATYEQYF. The CDR3 nucleotides are TGCAGCGCCGGGACTGCAACCTACGAGCAGTACTTC.

This chain links TRBV7-3 with TRBJ1-1; D is unclear. The CDR3 has 13 residues. CDR1 is SGHTA and CDR2 is FQGTGA in the germline V gene. V lost 1 base to trimming and J lost 7 bases, with 10 bases between them. CDR3 sequence (DNA): TGTGCCAGCAGCTTAAGCAATGGGCTTGAAGCTTTCTTT. Amino acids: CASSLSNGLEAFF.

V and J are TRBV2 and TRBJ1-2; 9 bases agree with TRBD1. Germline V gene lookup returns CDR1 SNHLY and CDR2 FYNNEI. The CDR3 runs to 19 residues. The V segment lost 8 bases and the J segment 4 bases; nucleotides outside the gene matches: 23. CDR3 amino acids: CASPKRVGQGAVTAYGYTF. The CDR3 DNA reads as TGTGCCAGCCCCAAAAGGGTGGGACAGGGAGCTGTTACCGCCTATGGCTACACCTTC. The whole variable domain, remainder taken from reference TRBV2 and TRBJ1-2, is EPEVTQTPSHQVTQMGQEVILRCVPISNHLYFYWYRQILGQKVEFLVSFYNNEISEKSEIFDDQFSVERPDGSNFTLKIRSTKLEDSAMYFCASPKRVGQGAVTAYGYTFGSGTRLTVV.

Turning to this clone: This CDR3 is also generated by other DNA sequences in the sample. The chain recombines TRBV3-1 (or the pseudogene TRBV3-2) with TRBJ1-2, with TRBD1 matching over 9 bases. CDR3 length equals 13 residues. J was trimmed by 6 bases and V by 2 bases; bases with no gene match: 1. Germline loops: CDR1 LGHDT, CDR2 YNNKEL (reference sequence). The CDR3 region has the DNA TGTGCCAGCAGCCAACGGACAGGGGATGGCTACACCTTC. It codes for CASSQRTGDGYTF.

The chain has TRBV24-1 and TRBJ2-1; 10 nucleotides align to TRBD2. This CDR3 has 18 residues. V lost 3 bases to trimming and J lost 0 bases; unmatched junction nucleotides: 7. Germline assignment: CDR1 KGHDR and CDR2 SFDVKD. CDR3 in DNA: TGTGCCACCAGTGATGATAGCGGGGGGAAGAGCTCCTACAATGAGCAGTTCTTC. As protein: CATSDDSGGKSSYNEQFF.

The V gene is TRBV3-1 (or the pseudogene TRBV3-2), the J gene TRBJ2-1, with 10 bases lining up with TRBD1. The CDR3 runs 15 residues. V shed 5 bases, J shed 6 bases, and the junction held 7 bases outside the gene matches. Per the germline V gene, CDR1 is LGHDT and CDR2 is YNNKEL (reference sequence). CDR3 sequence (DNA): TGTGCCAGCAGCATCCGGGACAGGGGCCCCAATGAGCAGTTCTTC. The encoded protein is CASSIRDRGPNEQFF.

The chain has TRBV3-1 (or the pseudogene TRBV3-2) and TRBJ2-7; weak D call: TRBD1 (5 bases). Germline V gene sequence: CDR1 LGHDT, CDR2 YNNKEL (reference sequence). The CDR3 sequence is 14 residues long. The germline V and J ends were trimmed by 2 bases and 3 bases, with 11 bases remaining between them. The CDR3 reads CASSQRWGGYEQYF. The CDR3 DNA reads TGTGCCAGCAGCCAAAGATGGGGCGGCTACGAGCAGTACTTC.